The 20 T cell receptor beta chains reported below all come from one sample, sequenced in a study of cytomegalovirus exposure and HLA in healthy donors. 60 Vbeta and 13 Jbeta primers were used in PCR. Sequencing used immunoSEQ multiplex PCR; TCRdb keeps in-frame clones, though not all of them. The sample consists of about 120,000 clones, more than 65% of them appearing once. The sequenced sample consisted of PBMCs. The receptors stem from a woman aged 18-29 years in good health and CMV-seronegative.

The CDR3 spells CASSGQGRAEAFF. The CDR3 nucleotides are TGTGCCAGCAGTGGACAGGGGAGAGCTGAAGCTTTCTTT. The rearrangement uses TRBV14 and TRBJ1-1; TRBD1 matches 9 bases. Trimming at V came to 6 bases and at J to 6 bases, leaving 5 bases not matched to a gene. Germline assignment: CDR1 SGHDN and CDR2 FVKESK. The CDR3 spans 13 residues.

Here the CDR3 DNA reads TGTGCCAGCACCCTCGACGATAGTCGGGGTGAGCAGTTCTTC. This translates into CASTLDDSRGEQFF. The J gene is TRBJ2-1, the V gene TRBV7-9, with D possibly being TRBD2 (5 bases). V lost 7 bases, J lost 9 bases, and 19 bases lay in between. The germline gives CDR1 SEHNR, CDR2 FQNEAQ (reference sequence). CDR3 length: 14 amino acids.

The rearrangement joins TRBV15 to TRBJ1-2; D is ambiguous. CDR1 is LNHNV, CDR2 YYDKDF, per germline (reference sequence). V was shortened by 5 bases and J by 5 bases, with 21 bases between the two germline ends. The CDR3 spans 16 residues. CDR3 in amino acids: CATSWKDRRFGYGYTF. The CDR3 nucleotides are TGTGCCACCAGCTGGAAGGATAGAAGGTTCGGGTATGGCTACACCTTC.

The CDR3 sequence is CASSSPRDRGRGGYTF. CDR3 DNA: TGTGCCAGCAGTTCCCCCCGGGACAGGGGGCGCGGGGGCTACACCTTC. The chain couples TRBV6-5 to TRBJ1-2; 12 bases fit TRBD1. Unmatched junction bases numbered 11, after V lost 4 bases and J lost 8 bases. The CDR3 contains 16 residues. Germline CDR1 MNHEY, CDR2 SVGAGI.

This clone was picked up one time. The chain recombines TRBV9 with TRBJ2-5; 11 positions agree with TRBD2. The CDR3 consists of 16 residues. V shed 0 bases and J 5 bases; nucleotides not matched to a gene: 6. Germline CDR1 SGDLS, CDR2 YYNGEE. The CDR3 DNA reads TGTGCCAGCAGCGTAGGGGTACTAGCGGGAGAGGAGACCCAGTACTTC. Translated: CASSVGVLAGEETQYF.

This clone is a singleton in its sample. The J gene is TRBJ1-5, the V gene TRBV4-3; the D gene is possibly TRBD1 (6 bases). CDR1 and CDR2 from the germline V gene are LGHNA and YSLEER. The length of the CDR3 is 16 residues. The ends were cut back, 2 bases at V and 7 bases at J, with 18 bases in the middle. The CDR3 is CASSQRRGGERQPQHF. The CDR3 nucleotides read TGCGCCAGCAGCCAACGCCGCGGGGGCGAACGACAGCCCCAGCATTTT.

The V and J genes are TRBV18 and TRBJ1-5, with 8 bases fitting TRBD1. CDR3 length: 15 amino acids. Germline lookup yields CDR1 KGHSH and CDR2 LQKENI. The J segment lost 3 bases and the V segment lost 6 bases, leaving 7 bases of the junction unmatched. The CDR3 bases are TGTGCCAGCTCTCCGGACAGGGCCGACAATCAGCCCCAGCATTTT. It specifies CASSPDRADNQPQHF.

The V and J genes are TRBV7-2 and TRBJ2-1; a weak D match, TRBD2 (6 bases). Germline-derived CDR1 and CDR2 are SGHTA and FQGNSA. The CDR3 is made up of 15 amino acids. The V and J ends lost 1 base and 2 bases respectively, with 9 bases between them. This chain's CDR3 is CASSLVEGPYNEQFF. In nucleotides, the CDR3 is TGTGCCAGCAGCTTAGTGGAGGGGCCCTACAATGAGCAGTTCTTC.

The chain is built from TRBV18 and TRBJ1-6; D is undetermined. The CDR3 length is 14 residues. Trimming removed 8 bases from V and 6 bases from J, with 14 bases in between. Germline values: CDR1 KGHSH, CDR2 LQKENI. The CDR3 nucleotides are TGTGCCAGCCGGAGGGTTGGCAGTAATTCACCCCTCCACTTT. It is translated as CASRRVGSNSPLHF.

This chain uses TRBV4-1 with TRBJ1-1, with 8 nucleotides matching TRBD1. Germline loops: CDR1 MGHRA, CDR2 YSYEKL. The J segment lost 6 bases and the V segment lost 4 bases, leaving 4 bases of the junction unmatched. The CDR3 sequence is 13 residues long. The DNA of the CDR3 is TGCGCCAGCAGCCTGGACAGGGAGGCTGAAGCTTTCTTT. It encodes CASSLDREAEAFF.

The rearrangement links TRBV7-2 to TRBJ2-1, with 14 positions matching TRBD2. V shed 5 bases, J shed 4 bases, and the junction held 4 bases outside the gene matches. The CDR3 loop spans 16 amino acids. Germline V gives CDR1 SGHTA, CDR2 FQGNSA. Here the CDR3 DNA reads TGTGCCAGCAGCAAAAGACTAGCGGGGGGGTACAATGAGCAGTTCTTC. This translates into CASSKRLAGGYNEQFF.

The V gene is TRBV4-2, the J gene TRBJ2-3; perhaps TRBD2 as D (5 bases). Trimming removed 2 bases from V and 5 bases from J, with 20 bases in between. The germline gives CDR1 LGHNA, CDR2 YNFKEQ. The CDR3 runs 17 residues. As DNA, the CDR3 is TGTGCCAGCAGCCAACCCTCAGGAGGTAGTTACCGAGATACGCAGTATTTT. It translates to CASSQPSGGSYRDTQYF.

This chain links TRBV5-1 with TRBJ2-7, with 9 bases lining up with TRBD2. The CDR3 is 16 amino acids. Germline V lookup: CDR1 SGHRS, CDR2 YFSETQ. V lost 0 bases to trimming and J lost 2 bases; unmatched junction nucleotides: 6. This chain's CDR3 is CASSLASREGPYEQYF. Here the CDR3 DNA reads TGCGCCAGCAGCTTGGCCTCGCGGGAGGGACCCTACGAGCAGTACTTC.

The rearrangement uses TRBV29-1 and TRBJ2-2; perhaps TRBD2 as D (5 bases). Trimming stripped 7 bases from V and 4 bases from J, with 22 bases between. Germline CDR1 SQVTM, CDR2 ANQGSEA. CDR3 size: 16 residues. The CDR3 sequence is CSAGTRGLGGTGELFF. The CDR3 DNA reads TGCAGCGCCGGAACTAGAGGTCTCGGAGGCACCGGGGAGCTGTTTTTT.

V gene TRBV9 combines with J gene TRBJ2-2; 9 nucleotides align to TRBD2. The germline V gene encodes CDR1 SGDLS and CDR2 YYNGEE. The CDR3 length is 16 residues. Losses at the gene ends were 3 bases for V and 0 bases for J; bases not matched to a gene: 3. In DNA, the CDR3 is TGTGCCAGCAGCGCTCCTAGCGGGACGAACACCGGGGAGCTGTTTTTT. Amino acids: CASSAPSGTNTGELFF.

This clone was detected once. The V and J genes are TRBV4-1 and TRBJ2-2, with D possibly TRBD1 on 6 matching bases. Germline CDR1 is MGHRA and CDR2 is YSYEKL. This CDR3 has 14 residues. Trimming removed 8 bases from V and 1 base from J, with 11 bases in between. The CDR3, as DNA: TGCGCCAGCGGTGAGGGGGTGAACACCGGGGAGCTGTTTTTT. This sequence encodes CASGEGVNTGELFF.

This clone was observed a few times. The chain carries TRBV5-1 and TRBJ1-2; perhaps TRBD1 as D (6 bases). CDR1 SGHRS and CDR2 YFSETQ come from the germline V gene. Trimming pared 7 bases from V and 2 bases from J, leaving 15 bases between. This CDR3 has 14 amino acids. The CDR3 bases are TGCGCCAGCGGTCGGGGAGGGGGGAACTATGGCTACACCTTC. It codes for CASGRGGGNYGYTF. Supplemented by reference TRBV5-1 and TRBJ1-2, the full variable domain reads KAGVTQTPRYLIKTRGQQVTLSCSPISGHRSVSWYQQTPGQGLQFLFEYFSETQRNKGNFPGRFSGRQFSNSRSEMNVSTLELGDSALYLCASGRGGGNYGYTFGSGTRLTVV.

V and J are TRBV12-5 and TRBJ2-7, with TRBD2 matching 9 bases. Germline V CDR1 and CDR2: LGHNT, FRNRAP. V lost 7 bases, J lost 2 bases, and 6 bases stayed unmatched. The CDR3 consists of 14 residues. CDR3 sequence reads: CASAPAGGTYEQYF. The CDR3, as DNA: TGTGCTAGTGCCCCAGCGGGAGGTACCTACGAGCAGTACTTC.

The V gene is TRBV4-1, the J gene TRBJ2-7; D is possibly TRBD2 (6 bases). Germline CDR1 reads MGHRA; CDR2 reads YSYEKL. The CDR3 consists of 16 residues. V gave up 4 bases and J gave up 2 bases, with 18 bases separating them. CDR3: CASSLTEGGEAYEQYF. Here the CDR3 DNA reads TGCGCCAGCAGCCTCACCGAAGGCGGGGAGGCCTACGAGCAGTACTTC.

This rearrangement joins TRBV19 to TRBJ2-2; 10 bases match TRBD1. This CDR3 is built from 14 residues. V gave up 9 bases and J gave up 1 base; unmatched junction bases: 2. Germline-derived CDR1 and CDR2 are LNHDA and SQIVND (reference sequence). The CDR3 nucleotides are TGTGCCAGCAGGGACAGGGGGAACACCGGGGAGCTGTTTTTT. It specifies CASRDRGNTGELFF.